A single sample gave rise to the 20 T cell receptor beta chains below, sequenced in a study of blood T cell repertoires in COVID-19 (dated by TCRdb to about 2020). Receptor amplification or capture employed the immunoSEQ multiplex PCR assay. Sourced from immuneACCESS, this table was stored by TCRdb with only in-frame sequences that have V and J called. A share of the clones is absent; for the studies checked, an unresolved V gene accounts for under half, and the remainder has no known explanation. The sample records 95,000 or so clones, 81% of which are singletons. Of the sample, 4.5% to 5.5% falls within the top ten clones. The sequencing input was peripheral blood. The receptors stem from a man older than 75 with COVID-19, enrolled during active disease.

The chain couples TRBV5-1 to TRBJ1-1; a weak D match, TRBD1 (6 bases). The CDR3 totals 13 residues. Trimming took off 6 bases at V and 0 bases at J, with 9 bases between the two ends. The germline CDR1 and CDR2 sequences are SGHRS and YFSETQ. The CDR3 spells CASNRDMNTEAFF. Here the CDR3 DNA reads TGCGCCAGCAACCGGGACATGAACACTGAAGCTTTCTTT.

The CDR3 region has the DNA TGCGCCAGCAGCTTGCCCGGGACAGGACAAGAGACCCAGTACTTC. As protein: CASSLPGTGQETQYF. The rearrangement joins TRBV5-1 to TRBJ2-5; 8 positions agree with TRBD1. Germline CDR1 is SGHRS and CDR2 is YFSETQ. The CDR3 is made up of 15 amino acids. J was trimmed by 2 bases and V by 1 base; bases with no gene match: 4.

V and J are TRBV27 and TRBJ2-1; 7 bases agree with TRBD1. Germline V gene sequence: CDR1 MNHEY, CDR2 SMNVEV (reference sequence). This CDR3 comprises 15 residues. V trimming: 3 bases; J trimming: 2 bases; junction bases outside the gene matches: 4. The CDR3 loop reads CASSFRQGAYNEQFF. Written as DNA, the CDR3 is TGTGCCAGCAGTTTTCGTCAGGGGGCCTACAATGAGCAGTTCTTC.

This sequence joins TRBV19 and TRBJ2-5; 8 positions agree with TRBD1. CDR1 is LNHDA and CDR2 is SQIVND in the germline V gene (reference sequence). CDR3 size: 13 residues. V trimming: 5 bases; J trimming: 4 bases; junction bases outside the gene matches: 3. CDR3 sequence (DNA): TGTGCCAGTAGTCAGGGGGCCCCAGAGACCCAGTACTTC. This codes for CASSQGAPETQYF.

The genes are TRBV7-9 and TRBJ2-7; 10 nucleotides match TRBD2. Germline loops: CDR1 SEHNR, CDR2 FQNEAQ (reference sequence). Unmatched junction bases numbered 6, after V lost 5 bases and J lost 2 bases. This CDR3 is built from 15 residues. The CDR3 nucleotides read TGTGCCAGCAGCCCCCAGCTAGCGGGAGCCTACGAGCAGTACTTC. Residues: CASSPQLAGAYEQYF.

V is TRBV6-1 and J is TRBJ1-3; 7 bases are a match to TRBD1. Germline CDR1 is MNHNS and CDR2 is SASEGT. J was trimmed by 4 bases and V by 2 bases; bases with no gene match: 5. The CDR3 is made up of 15 amino acids. CDR3 sequence (DNA): TGTGCCAGCAGTGAAAGGAAGACAGGGGGAAACACCATATATTTT. Its protein is CASSERKTGGNTIYF.

This chain uses TRBV4-2 with TRBJ1-6; D not certain. Per the germline V gene, CDR1 is LGHNA and CDR2 is YNFKEQ. Trimming removed 0 bases from V and 0 bases from J, with 27 bases in between. CDR3 length: 23 residues. The CDR3 spells CASSQDGQLAGSAFDSYNSPLHF. DNA for the CDR3: TGTGCCAGCAGCCAAGATGGTCAACTGGCCGGGTCCGCTTTCGACTCCTATAATTCACCCCTCCACTTT.

The V gene is TRBV4-2, the J gene TRBJ1-6; 9 bases are a match to TRBD1. Trimming cost V 3 bases and J 10 bases; bases outside gene matches: 13. The CDR3 totals 17 residues. Germline V gene sequence: CDR1 LGHNA, CDR2 YNFKEQ. Here the CDR3 DNA reads TGTGCCAGCAGCCAGACAGTGGCGGGACAGGGATCCTCACCCCTCCACTTT. This gives the protein CASSQTVAGQGSSPLHF.

The chain employs TRBV27 and TRBJ2-7; 8 positions agree with TRBD1. V lost 6 bases, J lost 2 bases, and 3 bases stayed unmatched. Germline V gene sequence: CDR1 MNHEY, CDR2 SMNVEV (reference sequence). There are 13 residues in the CDR3. CDR3 in DNA: TGTGCCAGCAGAGGACAGGGCCCCTACGAGCAGTACTTC. Its translation: CASRGQGPYEQYF.

This clone was observed a few times. The V call is TRBV28, the J call TRBJ1-1; D ambiguous. Per germline, CDR1 MDHEN and CDR2 SYDVKM. The V end lost 5 bases, the J end lost 10 bases, and 26 bases lay between the germline ends. The CDR3 spans 16 residues. In DNA, the CDR3 is TGTGCCAGCAGTCCCGCACCACCCCCTATGGCCAGGCGAGCTTTCTTT. Translation: CASSPAPPPMARRAFF.

This chain links TRBV7-2 with TRBJ2-4, with 10 bases identical to TRBD2. The length of the CDR3 is 14 residues. The V gene's germline CDR1 is SGHTA and CDR2 FQGNSA. V gave up 5 bases and J gave up 10 bases; unmatched junction bases: 8. The CDR3: CASSVSGGVGIQYF. The CDR3 DNA is TGTGCCAGCAGCGTCAGCGGGGGGGTCGGGATTCAGTACTTC.

V is TRBV7-8 and J is TRBJ1-6; TRBD1 aligns across 10 bases. The germline V gene has CDR1 SGHVS and CDR2 FQNEAQ. With 5 bases clipped from V and 3 bases from J, the junction kept 4 bases outside the gene matches. CDR3 size: 16 residues. Here the CDR3 reads CASSAWDRGYNSPLHF. CDR3 nucleotides: TGTGCCAGCAGCGCTTGGGACAGGGGCTATAATTCACCCCTCCACTTT.

The chain is built from TRBV27 and TRBJ2-1; tentatively, D is TRBD2 (6 bases). The germline gives CDR1 MNHEY, CDR2 SMNVEV (reference sequence). CDR3 size: 16 residues. Trimming took 2 bases from V and 0 from J, leaving 11 bases between them. CDR3 DNA: TGTGCCAGCAGTTTACGCGGGGCTTTCTCCTACAATGAGCAGTTCTTC. Protein product: CASSLRGAFSYNEQFF.

This chain links TRBV5-5 with TRBJ1-5; TRBD1 agrees at 8 bases. Per the germline V gene, CDR1 is SGHKS and CDR2 is YYEKEE (reference sequence). This CDR3 is built from 15 residues. J lost 5 bases, V lost 3 bases, and 7 bases had no gene match. The CDR3 bases are TGTGCCAGCAGCTGGGACAGGTCGAGTCATCAGCCCCAGCATTTT. As protein: CASSWDRSSHQPQHF.

V gene TRBV11-2 combines with J gene TRBJ2-5; no definite D call. Germline CDR1 and CDR2: SGHAT and FQNNGV. Trimming took 4 bases from V and 0 from J, leaving 9 bases between them. CDR3 size: 14 residues. CDR3 amino acids: CASSSDLYQETQYF. The CDR3 DNA is TGTGCCAGCAGCTCAGACTTGTACCAAGAGACCCAGTACTTC. Full variable domain (remainder filled in from reference TRBV11-2 and TRBJ2-5): EAGVAQSPRYKIIEKRQSVAFWCNPISGHATLYWYQQILGQGPKLLIQFQNNGVVDDSQLPKDRFSAERLKGVDSTLKIQPAKLEDSAVYLCASSSDLYQETQYFGPGTRLLVL.

The chain combines TRBV30 with TRBJ1-4; TRBD1 is a possible D gene (6 bases). The CDR3 runs to 14 residues. The germline V and J ends were trimmed by 2 bases and 5 bases, with 12 bases remaining between them. Looked up from germline, CDR1 is GTSNPN and CDR2 is SVGIG (reference sequence). Here the CDR3 reads CAWSSKGGNEKLFF. CDR3 coding DNA: TGTGCCTGGAGTTCCAAGGGGGGGAATGAAAAACTGTTTTTT.

The rearrangement joins TRBV27 to TRBJ2-1, with TRBD1 matching 9 bases. Trimming at V came to 4 bases and at J to 0 bases, leaving 1 base not matched to a gene. Per germline, CDR1 MNHEY and CDR2 SMNVEV (reference sequence). The CDR3 loop spans 15 amino acids. The CDR3 nucleotides are TGTGCCAGCAGTTCGGGACAGGGCTCCTACAATGAGCAGTTCTTC. This translates into CASSSGQGSYNEQFF.

This clone has only one observation. The chain links TRBV5-1 to TRBJ2-7; D gene ambiguous. CDR1 and CDR2 from the germline V gene are SGHRS and YFSETQ. Trimming stripped 0 bases from V and 8 bases from J, with 9 bases between. The CDR3 runs to 12 residues. The CDR3 DNA reads TGCGCCAGCAGCTTGGGGAGCCGCAAGCAGTACTTC. Its protein product is CASSLGSRKQYF.

This sequence joins TRBV11-2 and TRBJ2-3; 8 nucleotides line up with TRBD2. With V trimmed by 6 bases and J by 4 bases, 12 bases remained unmatched. The CDR3 loop spans 16 amino acids. In germline, CDR1 is SGHAT, CDR2 FQNNGV. In nucleotides, the CDR3 is TGTGCCAGCAGTGCGGGACTAGTTATTATCCCAGATACGCAGTATTTT. It yields the protein CASSAGLVIIPDTQYF. The whole variable domain, remainder taken from reference TRBV11-2 and TRBJ2-3, is EAGVAQSPRYKIIEKRQSVAFWCNPISGHATLYWYQQILGQGPKLLIQFQNNGVVDDSQLPKDRFSAERLKGVDSTLKIQPAKLEDSAVYLCASSAGLVIIPDTQYFGPGTRLTVL.

The V call is TRBV7-9, the J call TRBJ1-1; D unclear. Trimming stripped 3 bases from V and 0 bases from J, with 5 bases between. Germline lookup yields CDR1 SEHNR and CDR2 FQNEAQ (reference sequence). This CDR3 spans 13 amino acids. The CDR3 is CASSFGMNTEAFF. Written as DNA, the CDR3 is TGTGCCAGCAGCTTCGGGATGAACACTGAAGCTTTCTTT.